The source of this TCR beta chain is a study of T cells expressing NK-cell markers. Study-level findings and limits: The study found these clonotypes also leading the CD3+CD56-NKG2C+ fraction in several donors.

Synthesis of TCR beta cDNA relied on 5'RACE template switching carrying UMIs. With the 5' RACE reads reprocessed, TCRdb shows one record per CDR3 protein and no DNA. Its table lists some 700 distinct CDR3 sequences. This CDR3 region has 14 residues. Germline loops: CDR1 MNHEY, CDR2 SVGAGI. Note on this clonotype: Its antigen is not identified.

This chain uses TRBV6-5 with TRBJ1-6. This receptor was obtained from a man aged 18-70 years in good health. Sequenced input: blood T cells: a sorted CD56 or NKG2C T cell subset, CD4+ or CD8+ T cells, or bulk PBMC T cells (not recorded which). The CDR3 protein is CASSYGGGHSPLHF.